These T cell receptor beta chains were read from a single sample in a study of blood T cell repertoires in COVID-19. Libraries were prepared by immunoSEQ multiplex PCR; TCRdb keeps only in-frame clonotypes and omits some of them. The sample holds 400,000 to 450,000 clones; over 75% are singletons and the top ten take roughly 1.1%. Sequenced material: PBMCs or T cells enriched from blood (not recorded which). Receptor source: a man aged 30-40 years who had recovered from COVID-19. Each CDR3 is given with its conserved first and last residue. D genes are given only for firm matches. Clone sizes are given selectively: once, few, many, or a class where the clone is expanded.

clone size	V gene	J gene	D gene	CDR3 protein	CDR3 DNA
.	TRBV5-4	TRBJ1-5	.	CASSLLVIWEGNQPQHF	TGTGCCAGCAGCTTGTTGGTTATCTGGGAGGGCAATCAGCCCCAGCATTTT
once	TRBV10-2	TRBJ2-3	TRBD2	CASSGASGSDTQYF	TGCGCCAGCAGTGGGGCTAGCGGGTCCGATACGCAGTATTTT
.	TRBV19	TRBJ2-7	TRBD1	CASSIEGATYEQYF	TGTGCCAGTAGTATCGAGGGGGCGACCTACGAGCAGTACTTC
.	TRBV24-1	TRBJ1-5	TRBD1	CATAQGAAPQPQHF	TGTGCCACTGCACAGGGGGCGGCTCCTCAGCCCCAGCATTTT
.	TRBV9	TRBJ2-7	.	CASSVGGSTYEQYF	TGTGCCAGCAGCGTAGGAGGGAGTACATACGAGCAGTACTTC
.	TRBV12-3/TRBV12-4	TRBJ1-2	.	CASSLGTAPGYTF	TGTGCCAGCAGTTTAGGGACAGCTCCTGGCTACACCTTC
.	TRBV29-1	TRBJ1-1	TRBD1	CSERSGDSEAFF	TGCAGCGAAAGATCTGGGGACAGTGAAGCTTTCTTT
.	TRBV28	TRBJ2-4	.	CASSNAGTNIQYF	TGTGCCAGCTCCAATGCAGGTACAAACATTCAGTACTTC
.	TRBV28	TRBJ1-2	.	CASSLSGPGYTF	TGTGCCAGCAGTTTATCAGGGCCTGGCTACACCTTC
.	TRBV6-5	TRBJ2-7	.	CASSYSAGASYEQYF	TGTGCCAGCAGTTACTCGGCAGGGGCCTCCTACGAGCAGTACTTC
.	TRBV5-1	TRBJ2-5	.	CASSLLGVGETQYF	TGCGCCAGCAGCTTGCTAGGGGTTGGCGAGACCCAGTACTTC
.	TRBV24-1	TRBJ1-2	TRBD1	CATSVSQGGSRYGYTF	TGTGCCACCAGTGTCTCCCAGGGGGGATCGCGCTATGGCTACACCTTC
.	TRBV6-5	TRBJ2-3	.	CASVVGGHTDTQYF	TGTGCCAGCGTAGTGGGCGGGCACACAGATACGCAGTATTTT
.	TRBV4-2	TRBJ2-2	TRBD1	CASSQGGTATNTGELFF	TGTGCCAGCAGCCAAGGTGGGACAGCGACGAACACCGGGGAGCTGTTTTTT
.	TRBV3-1/TRBV3-2	TRBJ1-1	.	CASSPQGGTEAFF	TGTGCCAGCAGCCCACAGGGAGGGACTGAAGCTTTCTTT
.	TRBV6-5	TRBJ1-3	.	CASYTGSGNTIYF	TGTGCCAGCTACACGGGCTCTGGAAACACCATATATTTT
.	TRBV3-1/TRBV3-2	TRBJ2-7	.	CASSKLAVRSSYEQYF	TGTGCCAGCAGCAAATTAGCGGTCCGGAGCTCCTACGAGCAGTACTTC
once	TRBV3-1/TRBV3-2	TRBJ1-4	.	CASSNNAVDEKLFF	TGTGCCAGCAGCAACAACGCGGTGGATGAAAAACTGTTTTTT
.	TRBV7-8	TRBJ2-3	.	CASSPFPDTQYF	TGTGCCAGCAGCCCCTTTCCAGATACGCAGTATTTT
.	TRBV6-2/TRBV6-3	TRBJ2-5	.	CASSYEETQYF	TGTGCCAGCAGTTACGAGGAGACCCAGTACTTC
.	TRBV19	TRBJ2-7	TRBD1	CASRIEVGQGVYEQYF	TGTGCCAGTAGGATCGAGGTGGGACAGGGGGTTTACGAGCAGTACTTC
.	TRBV28	TRBJ1-5	.	CAIGVGASQHF	TGTGCCATAGGGGTTGGGGCCTCACAGCATTTT
.	TRBV5-1	TRBJ2-5	.	CASSHPWGGSLQETQYF	TGCGCCAGCAGCCACCCCTGGGGAGGAAGCCTCCAAGAGACCCAGTACTTC
.	TRBV28	TRBJ1-2	.	CASSFSMDYGYTF	TGTGCCAGCAGTTTTAGTATGGACTATGGCTACACCTTC
.	TRBV27	TRBJ1-2	.	CASSSWTGGYTF	TGTGCCAGCAGTTCCTGGACTGGTGGCTACACCTTC
.	TRBV25-1	TRBJ2-1	TRBD2	CASKGLAVAYNEQFF	TGTGCCAGCAAGGGACTAGCGGTTGCCTACAATGAGCAGTTCTTC
.	TRBV25-1	TRBJ2-3	.	CASRERELATTDTQYF	TGTGCCAGCAGAGAAAGGGAGCTAGCGACCACAGATACGCAGTATTTT
.	TRBV2	TRBJ1-5	.	CASSEQATFNQPQHF	TGTGCCAGCAGTGAACAGGCGACGTTCAATCAGCCCCAGCATTTT
.	TRBV25-1	TRBJ2-3	.	CASSESPVPPDTQYF	TGTGCCAGCAGTGAATCTCCCGTCCCCCCAGATACGCAGTATTTT
.	TRBV18	TRBJ2-5	.	CASSPPSRQETQYF	TGTGCCAGCTCACCACCTTCCAGACAAGAGACCCAGTACTTC
.	TRBV3-1/TRBV3-2	TRBJ2-3	TRBD2	CASSQIAGGTDTQYF	TGTGCCAGCAGCCAAATAGCGGGAGGCACAGATACGCAGTATTTT
.	TRBV5-4	TRBJ2-7	TRBD2	CASSSGTSGNAYEQYF	TGTGCCAGCAGCTCGGGGACTAGCGGGAACGCCTACGAGCAGTACTTC
few	TRBV14	TRBJ2-2	.	CASSQRTRTGELFF	TGTGCCAGCAGCCAAAGGACAAGAACCGGGGAGCTGTTTTTT
.	TRBV4-1	TRBJ2-7	TRBD1	CASSQEGQGAREQYF	TGCGCCAGCAGCCAAGAGGGACAGGGGGCAAGGGAGCAGTACTTC
.	TRBV12-3/TRBV12-4	TRBJ1-2	.	CASSLQGGGYTF	TGTGCCAGCAGTCTCCAGGGAGGCGGCTACACCTTC